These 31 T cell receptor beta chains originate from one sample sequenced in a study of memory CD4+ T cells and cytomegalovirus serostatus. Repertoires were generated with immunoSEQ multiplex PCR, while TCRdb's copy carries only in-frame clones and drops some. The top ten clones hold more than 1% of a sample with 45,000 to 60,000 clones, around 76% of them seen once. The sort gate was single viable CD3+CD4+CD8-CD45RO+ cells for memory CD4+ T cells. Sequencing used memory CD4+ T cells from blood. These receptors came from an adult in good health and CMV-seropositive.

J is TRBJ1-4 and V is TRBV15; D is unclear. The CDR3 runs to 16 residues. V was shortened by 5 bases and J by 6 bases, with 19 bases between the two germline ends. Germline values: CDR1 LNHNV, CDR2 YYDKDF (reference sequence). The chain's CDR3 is CATSGRELFLYEKLFF. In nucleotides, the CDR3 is TGTGCCACCAGCGGAAGGGAGTTATTCTTGTATGAAAAACTGTTTTTT.

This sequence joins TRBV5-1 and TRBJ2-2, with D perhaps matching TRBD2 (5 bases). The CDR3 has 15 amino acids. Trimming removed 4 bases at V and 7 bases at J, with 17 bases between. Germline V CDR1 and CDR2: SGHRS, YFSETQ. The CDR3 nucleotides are TGCGCCAGCAGCATGGACTCGGGTTCCCTCGGGGAGCTGTTTTTT. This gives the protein CASSMDSGSLGELFF.

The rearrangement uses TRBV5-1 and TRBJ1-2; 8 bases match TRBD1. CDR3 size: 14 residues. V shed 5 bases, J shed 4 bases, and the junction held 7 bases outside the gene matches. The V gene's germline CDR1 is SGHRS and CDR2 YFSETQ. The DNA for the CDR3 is TGCGCCAGCAGAACACGACAGGGGAGCTATGGCTACACCTTC. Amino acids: CASRTRQGSYGYTF.

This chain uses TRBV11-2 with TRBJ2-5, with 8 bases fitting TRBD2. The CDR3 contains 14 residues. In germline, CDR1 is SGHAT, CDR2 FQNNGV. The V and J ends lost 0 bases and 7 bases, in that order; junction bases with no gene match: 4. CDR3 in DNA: TGTGCCAGCAGCTTAGAGTATCTAGCGGGGACCCAGTACTTC. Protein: CASSLEYLAGTQYF.

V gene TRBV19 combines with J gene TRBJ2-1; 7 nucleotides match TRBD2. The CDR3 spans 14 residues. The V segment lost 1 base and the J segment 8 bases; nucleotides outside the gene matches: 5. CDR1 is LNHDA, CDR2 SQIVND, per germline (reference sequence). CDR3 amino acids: CASSIAERGDEQFF. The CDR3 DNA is TGTGCCAGTAGTATAGCGGAACGGGGGGATGAGCAGTTCTTC.

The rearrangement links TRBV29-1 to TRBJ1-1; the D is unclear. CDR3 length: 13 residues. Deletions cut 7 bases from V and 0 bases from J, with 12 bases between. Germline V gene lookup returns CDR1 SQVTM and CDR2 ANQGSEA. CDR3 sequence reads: CSGLDLLNTEAFF. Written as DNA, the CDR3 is TGCAGCGGTCTCGACCTCCTGAACACTGAAGCTTTCTTT.

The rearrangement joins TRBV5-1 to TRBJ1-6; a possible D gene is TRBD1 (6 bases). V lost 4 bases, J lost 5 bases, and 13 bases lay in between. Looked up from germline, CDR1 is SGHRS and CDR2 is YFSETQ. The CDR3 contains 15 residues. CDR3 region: CASSPSGGNNSPLHF. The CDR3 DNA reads TGCGCCAGCAGCCCCTCGGGGGGCAATAATTCACCCCTCCACTTT.

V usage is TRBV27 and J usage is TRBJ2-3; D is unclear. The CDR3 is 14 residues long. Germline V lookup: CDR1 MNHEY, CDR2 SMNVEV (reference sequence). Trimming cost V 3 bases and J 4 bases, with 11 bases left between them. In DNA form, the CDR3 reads TGTGCCAGCAGTTTGTGGCTAGAAGCAGATACGCAGTATTTT. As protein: CASSLWLEADTQYF.

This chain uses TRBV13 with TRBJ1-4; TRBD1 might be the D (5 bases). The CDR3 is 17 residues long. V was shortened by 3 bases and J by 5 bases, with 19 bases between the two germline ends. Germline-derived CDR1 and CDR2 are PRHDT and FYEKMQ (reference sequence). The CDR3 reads CASSFRDEGISNEKLFF. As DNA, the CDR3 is TGTGCCAGCAGCTTCCGGGACGAAGGGATATCGAATGAAAAACTGTTTTTT. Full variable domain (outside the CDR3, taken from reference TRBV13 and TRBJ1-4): AAGVIQSPRHLIKEKRETATLKCYPIPRHDTVYWYQQGPGQDPQFLISFYEKMQSDKGSIPDRFSAQQFSDYHSELNMSSLELGDSALYFCASSFRDEGISNEKLFFGSGTQLSVL.

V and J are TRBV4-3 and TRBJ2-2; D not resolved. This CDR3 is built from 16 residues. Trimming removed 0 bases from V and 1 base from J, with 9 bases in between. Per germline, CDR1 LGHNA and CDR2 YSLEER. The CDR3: CASSQDDRWNTGELFF. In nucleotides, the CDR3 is TGCGCCAGCAGCCAAGACGATCGTTGGAACACCGGGGAGCTGTTTTTT.

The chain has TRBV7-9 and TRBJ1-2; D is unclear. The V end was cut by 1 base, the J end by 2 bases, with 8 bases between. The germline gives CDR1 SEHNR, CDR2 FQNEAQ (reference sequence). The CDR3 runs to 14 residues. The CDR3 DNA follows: TGTGCCAGCAGCTTAGACCTGATAAACTATGGCTACACCTTC. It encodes CASSLDLINYGYTF.

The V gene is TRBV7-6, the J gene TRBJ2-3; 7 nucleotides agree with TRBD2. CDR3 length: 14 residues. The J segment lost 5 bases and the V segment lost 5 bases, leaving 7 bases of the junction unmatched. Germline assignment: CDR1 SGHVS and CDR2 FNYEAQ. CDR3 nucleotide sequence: TGTGCCAGCAGCCCCTGGACTAGTGTAGATACGCAGTATTTT. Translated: CASSPWTSVDTQYF.

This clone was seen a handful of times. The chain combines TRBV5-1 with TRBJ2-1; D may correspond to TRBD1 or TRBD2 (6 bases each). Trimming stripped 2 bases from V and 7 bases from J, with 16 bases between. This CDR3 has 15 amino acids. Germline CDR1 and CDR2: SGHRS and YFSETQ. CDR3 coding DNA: TGCGCCAGCAGCTTCGGACGGGGGCCGGGGAATGAGCAGTTCTTC. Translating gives CASSFGRGPGNEQFF.

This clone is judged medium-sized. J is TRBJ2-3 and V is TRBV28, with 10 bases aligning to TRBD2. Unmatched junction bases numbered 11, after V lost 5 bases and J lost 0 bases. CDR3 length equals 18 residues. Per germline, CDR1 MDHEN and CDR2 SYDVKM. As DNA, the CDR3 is TGTGCCAGCAGTACCTCCTACTCACTAGCGGGGAGCACAGATACGCAGTATTTT. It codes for CASSTSYSLAGSTDTQYF.

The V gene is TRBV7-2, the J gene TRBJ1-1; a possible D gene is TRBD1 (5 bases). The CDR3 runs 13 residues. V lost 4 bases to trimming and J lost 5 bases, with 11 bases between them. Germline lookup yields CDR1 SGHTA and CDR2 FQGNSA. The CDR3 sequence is CASSSHGGTEAFF. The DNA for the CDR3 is TGTGCCAGCAGCTCACACGGGGGGACTGAAGCTTTCTTT.

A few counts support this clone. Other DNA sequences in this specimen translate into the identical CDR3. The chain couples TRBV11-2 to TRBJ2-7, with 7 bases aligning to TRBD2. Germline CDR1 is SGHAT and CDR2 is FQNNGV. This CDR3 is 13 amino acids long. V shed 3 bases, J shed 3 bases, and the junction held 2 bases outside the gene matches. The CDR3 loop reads CASSLGGVYEQYF. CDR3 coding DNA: TGTGCCAGCAGCTTGGGGGGGGTCTACGAGCAGTACTTC.

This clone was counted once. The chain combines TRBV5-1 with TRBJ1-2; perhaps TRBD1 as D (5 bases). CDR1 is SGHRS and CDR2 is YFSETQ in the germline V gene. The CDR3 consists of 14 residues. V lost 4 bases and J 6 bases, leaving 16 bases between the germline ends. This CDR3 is CASSISGGTDGYTF. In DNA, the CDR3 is TGCGCCAGCAGCATCTCCGGGGGAACGGATGGCTACACCTTC.

CDR3 nucleotide sequence: TGCGCCAGCAGTGCTCGGGCGGGGGGGCCAGATACGCAGTATTTT. Its protein is CASSARAGGPDTQYF. The rearrangement uses TRBV10-2 and TRBJ2-3; 9 bases align to TRBD2. Germline lookup yields CDR1 WSHSY and CDR2 SAAADI. The CDR3 length is 15 residues. Trimming at V came to 4 bases and at J to 4 bases, leaving 6 bases not matched to a gene.

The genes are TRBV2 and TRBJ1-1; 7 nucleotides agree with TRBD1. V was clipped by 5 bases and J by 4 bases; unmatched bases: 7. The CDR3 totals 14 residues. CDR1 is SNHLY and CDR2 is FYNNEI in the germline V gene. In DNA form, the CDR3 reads TGTGCCAGCAGTTCGCAGGGGGAGGGCACTGAAGCTTTCTTT. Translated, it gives CASSSQGEGTEAFF. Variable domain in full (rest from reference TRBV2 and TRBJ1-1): EPEVTQTPSHQVTQMGQEVILRCVPISNHLYFYWYRQILGQKVEFLVSFYNNEISEKSEIFDDQFSVERPDGSNFTLKIRSTKLEDSAMYFCASSSQGEGTEAFFGQGTRLTVV.

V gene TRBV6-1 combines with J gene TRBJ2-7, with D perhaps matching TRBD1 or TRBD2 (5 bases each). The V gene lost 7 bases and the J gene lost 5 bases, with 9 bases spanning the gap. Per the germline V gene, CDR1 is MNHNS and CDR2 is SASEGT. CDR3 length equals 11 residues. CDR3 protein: CASTRDHEQYF. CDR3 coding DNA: TGTGCCAGCACTCGGGACCACGAGCAGTACTTC.

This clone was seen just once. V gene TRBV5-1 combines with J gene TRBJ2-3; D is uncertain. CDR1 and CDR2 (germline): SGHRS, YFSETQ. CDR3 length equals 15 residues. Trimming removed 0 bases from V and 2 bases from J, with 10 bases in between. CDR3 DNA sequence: TGCGCCAGCAGCTTGGTCGCTACCCTCACAGATACGCAGTATTTT. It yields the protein CASSLVATLTDTQYF.

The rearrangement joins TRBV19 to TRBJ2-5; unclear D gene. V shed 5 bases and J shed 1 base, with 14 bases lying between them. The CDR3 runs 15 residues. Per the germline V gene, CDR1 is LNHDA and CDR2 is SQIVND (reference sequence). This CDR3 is CASSRQAIAQETQYF. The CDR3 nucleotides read TGTGCCAGTAGTCGGCAGGCTATCGCCCAAGAGACCCAGTACTTC.

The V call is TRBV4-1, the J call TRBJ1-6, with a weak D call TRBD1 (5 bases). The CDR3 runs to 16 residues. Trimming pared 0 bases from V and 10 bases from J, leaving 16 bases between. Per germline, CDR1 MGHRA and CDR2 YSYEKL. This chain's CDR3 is CASSQEGSAGWSPLHF. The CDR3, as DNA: TGCGCCAGCAGCCAAGAGGGCTCGGCAGGGTGGTCACCCCTCCACTTT.

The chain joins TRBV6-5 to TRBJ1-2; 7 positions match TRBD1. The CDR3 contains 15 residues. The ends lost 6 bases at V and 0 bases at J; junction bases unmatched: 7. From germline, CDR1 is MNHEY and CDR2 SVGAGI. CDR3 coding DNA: TGTGCCAGCAGCCCGTACAGGGGCCCTAACTATGGCTACACCTTC. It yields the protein CASSPYRGPNYGYTF.

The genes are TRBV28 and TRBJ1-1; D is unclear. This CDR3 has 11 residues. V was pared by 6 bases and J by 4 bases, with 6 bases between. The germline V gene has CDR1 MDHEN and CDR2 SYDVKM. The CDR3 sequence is CASSPATEAFF. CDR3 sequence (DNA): TGTGCCAGCAGCCCCGCCACTGAAGCTTTCTTT.

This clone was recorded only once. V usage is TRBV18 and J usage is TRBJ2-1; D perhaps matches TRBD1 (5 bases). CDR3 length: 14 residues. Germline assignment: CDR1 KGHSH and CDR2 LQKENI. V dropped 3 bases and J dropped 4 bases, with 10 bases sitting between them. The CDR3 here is CASSPSDRYNEQFF. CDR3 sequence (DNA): TGTGCCAGCTCACCCTCAGACAGATACAATGAGCAGTTCTTC.

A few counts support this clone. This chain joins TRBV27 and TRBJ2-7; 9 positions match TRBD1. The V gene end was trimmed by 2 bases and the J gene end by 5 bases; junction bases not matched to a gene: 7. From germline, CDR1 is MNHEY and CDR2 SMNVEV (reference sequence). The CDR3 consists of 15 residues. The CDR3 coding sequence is TGTGCCAGCAGTTTAAGGTGGACAGGGGCTCACGAGCAGTACTTC. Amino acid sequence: CASSLRWTGAHEQYF.

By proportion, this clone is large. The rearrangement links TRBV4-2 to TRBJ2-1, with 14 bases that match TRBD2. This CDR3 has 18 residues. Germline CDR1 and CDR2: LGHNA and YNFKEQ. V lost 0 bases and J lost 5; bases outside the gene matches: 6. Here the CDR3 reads CASSQETGLAGEDNEQFF. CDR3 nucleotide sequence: TGTGCCAGCAGCCAAGAAACGGGACTAGCGGGGGAAGACAATGAGCAGTTCTTC.

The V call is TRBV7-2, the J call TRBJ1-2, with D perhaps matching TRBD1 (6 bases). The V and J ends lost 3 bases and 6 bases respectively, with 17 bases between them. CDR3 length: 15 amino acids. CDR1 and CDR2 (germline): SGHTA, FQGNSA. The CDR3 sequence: CASSLGGRTADGYTF. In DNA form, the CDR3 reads TGTGCCAGCAGCTTGGGGGGGCGGACGGCTGATGGCTACACCTTC.

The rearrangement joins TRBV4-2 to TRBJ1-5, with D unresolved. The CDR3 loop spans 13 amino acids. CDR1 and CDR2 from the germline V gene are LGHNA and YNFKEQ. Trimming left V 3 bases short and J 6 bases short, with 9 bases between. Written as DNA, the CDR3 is TGTGCCAGCAGCCAGGGGTACGGTCAGCCCCAGCATTTT. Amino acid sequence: CASSQGYGQPQHF.

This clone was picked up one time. The CDR3 region is CASSGGASSYEQYF. The DNA of the CDR3 is TGTGCCAGCAGCGGGGGGGCAAGCTCCTACGAGCAGTACTTC. This rearrangement joins TRBV9 to TRBJ2-7; D could derive from TRBD1 or TRBD2 (6 bases each). This CDR3 is 14 amino acids long. Trimming took off 3 bases at V and 0 bases at J, with 10 bases between the two ends. The V gene's germline CDR1 is SGDLS and CDR2 YYNGEE.